A selection of T cell receptor beta chains follows, all from one sample in a study of read filtering for tumor transcriptome and immune sequencing. Via MiXCR, TCRdb re-called the reads, giving one row per CDR3 protein. The sample has 50,000 or so distinct CDR3 sequences, less than 15% seen once. The sample comprised a population of CD138-negative cells sorted from bone marrow. Receptor source: a donor aged 40 or older with multiple myeloma. CDR3s include the opening cysteine and the closing phenylalanine or tryptophan. A D gene is named only where the DNA matches it firmly. Not all rows give a size; the values are once, few, many and, for expanded clones, a class.

j_gene: TRBJ2-1
d_gene: -
v_gene: TRBV3-1
abundance: many
CDR3nt: TGTGCCAGCAGCCAAATGAGGGATGAGCAGTTCTTC
CDR3aa: CASSQMRDEQFF

j_gene: TRBJ1-1
d_gene: -
v_gene: TRBV5-1
abundance: many
CDR3nt: TGCGCCAGCAGCCGTAGTGGGTCTTTGGACACTGAAGCTTTCTTT
CDR3aa: CASSRSGSLDTEAFF

j_gene: TRBJ1-1
d_gene: TRBD1
v_gene: TRBV12-3/TRBV12-4
abundance: many
CDR3nt: TGTGCCAGCAGACACCGGGACAGGGGTTCTGAAGCTTTCTTT
CDR3aa: CASRHRDRGSEAFF

j_gene: TRBJ2-1
d_gene: -
v_gene: TRBV5-1
abundance: many
CDR3nt: TGCGCCAGCAGCCTTTCTCAGATCGAACCATACAATGAGCAGTTCTTC
CDR3aa: CASSLSQIEPYNEQFF

j_gene: TRBJ2-1
d_gene: -
v_gene: TRBV11-2
abundance: many
CDR3nt: TGTGCCAGCAGCTTAGGCCCCTCGGACAGTTATGAGCAGCTCTTC
CDR3aa: CASSLGPSDSYEQLF

j_gene: TRBJ2-1
d_gene: -
v_gene: TRBV7-2
abundance: many
CDR3nt: TGTGCCAGCAGCTTAGTTTTCGGCAACTACAATGAGCAGTTCTTC
CDR3aa: CASSLVFGNYNEQFF

j_gene: TRBJ2-1
d_gene: -
v_gene: TRBV2
abundance: many
CDR3nt: TGTGCCAGCGGACGATTTGGCGATGAGCAGTTCTTC
CDR3aa: CASGRFGDEQFF

j_gene: TRBJ1-2
d_gene: -
v_gene: TRBV6-5
abundance: many
CDR3nt: TGTGCCAGCAGTTACGGTATATCGGATGGCTACACCTTC
CDR3aa: CASSYGISDGYTF

j_gene: TRBJ2-6
d_gene: TRBD2
v_gene: TRBV12-3/TRBV12-4
abundance: many
CDR3nt: TGTGCCAGCAGTTTAGTAAGGGGACTAAACTCTGGGGCCAACGTCCTGACTTTC
CDR3aa: CASSLVRGLNSGANVLTF

j_gene: TRBJ2-3
d_gene: TRBD2
v_gene: TRBV28
abundance: many
CDR3nt: TGTGCCAGCAGTGGTTGGCTAGCGGGAGCAGATACGCAGTATTTT
CDR3aa: CASSGWLAGADTQYF

j_gene: TRBJ1-5
d_gene: -
v_gene: TRBV7-8
abundance: many
CDR3nt: TGTGCCAGCAGCCACCGTGACGGATACAATCAGCCCCAGCATTTT
CDR3aa: CASSHRDGYNQPQHF

j_gene: TRBJ2-7
d_gene: TRBD1
v_gene: TRBV19
abundance: few
CDR3nt: TGTGCCAGTAGCATAGGGGGCAGTACCTACGAGCAGTACTTC
CDR3aa: CASSIGGSTYEQYF

j_gene: TRBJ2-5
d_gene: TRBD2
v_gene: TRBV7-2
abundance: many
CDR3nt: TGTGCCAGCAGCTCCGGACTAGCGAGAGGGGAGACCCAGTACTTC
CDR3aa: CASSSGLARGETQYF

j_gene: TRBJ2-5
d_gene: -
v_gene: TRBV5-1
abundance: many
CDR3nt: TGCGCCAGCAGCAAGCAGAGCGTTCAAGAGACCCAGTACTTC
CDR3aa: CASSKQSVQETQYF

j_gene: TRBJ2-1
d_gene: -
v_gene: TRBV7-2
abundance: few
CDR3nt: TGTGCCAGCAGCGGGTCGGTCAGCCCGTTCTTC
CDR3aa: CASSGSVSPFF

j_gene: TRBJ2-3
d_gene: -
v_gene: TRBV6-2/TRBV6-3
abundance: -
CDR3nt: TGTGCCAGCAGTTACTCTCTGGAACGGTTCTTACACACAGATACGCAGTATTTT
CDR3aa: CASSYSLERFLHTDTQYF

j_gene: TRBJ1-5
d_gene: -
v_gene: TRBV19
abundance: many
CDR3nt: TGTGCCAGTAGTATAAGTTTAGTGGCACTCAATCAGCCCCAGCATTTT
CDR3aa: CASSISLVALNQPQHF

j_gene: TRBJ1-1
d_gene: TRBD1
v_gene: TRBV20-1
abundance: many
CDR3nt: TGCAGTGCCATGACAGGGGACATAGGAGCTTTCTTT
CDR3aa: CSAMTGDIGAFF

j_gene: TRBJ2-7
d_gene: TRBD1
v_gene: TRBV30
abundance: many
CDR3nt: TGTGCCTGGAGAGGAAGGACAGGGCGAGAGCAGTACTTC
CDR3aa: CAWRGRTGREQYF

j_gene: TRBJ2-5
d_gene: TRBD1
v_gene: TRBV4-3
abundance: many
CDR3nt: TGCGCCAGCAGCCAATCTGGACAGGGCGGCCAAGAGACCCAGTACTTC
CDR3aa: CASSQSGQGGQETQYF

j_gene: TRBJ2-1
d_gene: TRBD2
v_gene: TRBV20-1
abundance: many
CDR3nt: TGCAGTGCTCCACCGCTGGGACTAGGCACCAATGAGCAGTTCTTC
CDR3aa: CSAPPLGLGTNEQFF

j_gene: TRBJ2-1
d_gene: TRBD2
v_gene: TRBV29-1
abundance: many
CDR3nt: TGCAGCGTTGAGTCCGGGACTAGCGGGAGAGTGGATGAGCAGTTCTTC
CDR3aa: CSVESGTSGRVDEQFF

j_gene: TRBJ2-7
d_gene: -
v_gene: TRBV14
abundance: many
CDR3nt: TGTGCCAGCAGCCGTCAGGGATACGAGCAGTACTTC
CDR3aa: CASSRQGYEQYF

j_gene: TRBJ2-1
d_gene: -
v_gene: TRBV5-1
abundance: many
CDR3nt: TGCGCCAGCAGCCTAGGGACTCCGTGGATGGAGCAGTTCTTC
CDR3aa: CASSLGTPWMEQFF

j_gene: TRBJ2-1
d_gene: -
v_gene: TRBV7-9
abundance: few
CDR3nt: TGTGCTAGCAGTCCAACTAGCAGGAGGCCCCATGAGCAGTTCTTC
CDR3aa: CASSPTSRRPHEQFF

j_gene: TRBJ2-5
d_gene: -
v_gene: TRBV6-5
abundance: many
CDR3nt: TGTGCCAGCAGGGGGACTTGGCGGGTACAAGAGACCCAGTACTTC
CDR3aa: CASRGTWRVQETQYF

j_gene: TRBJ2-3
d_gene: -
v_gene: TRBV28
abundance: many
CDR3nt: TGTGCCAGCAGTTCCTCCGGGACGGATCTCACAGATACGCAGTATTTT
CDR3aa: CASSSSGTDLTDTQYF

j_gene: TRBJ2-1
d_gene: TRBD2
v_gene: TRBV7-8
abundance: many
CDR3nt: TGTGCCAGCAGCTTAGCGGGAGGGCCGAATGAGCAGTTCTTC
CDR3aa: CASSLAGGPNEQFF

j_gene: TRBJ1-2
d_gene: -
v_gene: TRBV20-1
abundance: many
CDR3nt: TGCAGTGCCTTCCGGACAGCCAACTATGGCTACACCTTC
CDR3aa: CSAFRTANYGYTF

j_gene: TRBJ2-3
d_gene: TRBD2
v_gene: TRBV20-1
abundance: many
CDR3nt: TGCAGTGCAAGCGGGGCCATGAGGACAGATACGCAGTATTTT
CDR3aa: CSASGAMRTDTQYF

j_gene: TRBJ2-1
d_gene: -
v_gene: TRBV29-1
abundance: many
CDR3nt: TGCAGCGTTGTGGAGAGCTCCTACAATGAGCAGTTCTTC
CDR3aa: CSVVESSYNEQFF

j_gene: TRBJ2-1
d_gene: -
v_gene: TRBV3-1
abundance: medium-sized
CDR3nt: TGTGCCAGCAGCCACAGGGGAGCGCGGGGTGAGCAGTTCTTC
CDR3aa: CASSHRGARGEQFF

j_gene: TRBJ2-1
d_gene: -
v_gene: TRBV20-1
abundance: many
CDR3nt: TGCAGTGCTACCGACGACGCATTGGGCTCCTACAATGAGCAGTTCTTC
CDR3aa: CSATDDALGSYNEQFF

j_gene: TRBJ2-5
d_gene: -
v_gene: TRBV7-2
abundance: many
CDR3nt: TGTGCCAGCAGCTTTGGTGGAGGAGGAGGGGAGACCCAGTACTTC
CDR3aa: CASSFGGGGGETQYF

j_gene: TRBJ2-3
d_gene: -
v_gene: TRBV5-1
abundance: many
CDR3nt: TGCGCCAGCAGCTTGGGGACAGCATCTAGCACAGATACGCAGTATTTT
CDR3aa: CASSLGTASSTDTQYF

j_gene: TRBJ1-1
d_gene: -
v_gene: TRBV3-1
abundance: few
CDR3nt: TGTGCCAGCAGCCCCCTCGGGATGAACACTGAAGCTTTCTTT
CDR3aa: CASSPLGMNTEAFF

j_gene: TRBJ2-1
d_gene: -
v_gene: TRBV3-1
abundance: many
CDR3nt: TGTGCCAGCAGCCATGCGACTATCAATGAGCAGTTCTTC
CDR3aa: CASSHATINEQFF

j_gene: TRBJ1-1
d_gene: TRBD1
v_gene: TRBV5-1
abundance: many
CDR3nt: TGCGCCAGCAGCATGAGGACAGGACGGAACACTGAAGCTTTCTTT
CDR3aa: CASSMRTGRNTEAFF

j_gene: TRBJ1-1
d_gene: TRBD1
v_gene: TRBV29-1
abundance: few
CDR3nt: TGCAGCGTCGCAGGACAGGGGGGCGAATGGAACACTGAAGCTTTCTTT
CDR3aa: CSVAGQGGEWNTEAFF

j_gene: TRBJ2-7
d_gene: TRBD2
v_gene: TRBV20-1
abundance: -
CDR3nt: TGCAGTGCTAGAGTCCTGGCAAGCGGGAAGGGCGGGGAGCAGTACTTC
CDR3aa: CSARVLASGKGGEQYF

j_gene: TRBJ2-1
d_gene: TRBD2
v_gene: TRBV7-9
abundance: many
CDR3nt: TGTGCCAGCAGCACGGGACTAGCGGGAGACGGTAGGCGGAATGAGCAGTTCTTC
CDR3aa: CASSTGLAGDGRRNEQFF

j_gene: TRBJ2-5
d_gene: -
v_gene: TRBV7-8
abundance: many
CDR3nt: TGTGCCAGCAGCTTAGGCTACGAGCAAGAGACCCAGTACTTC
CDR3aa: CASSLGYEQETQYF

j_gene: TRBJ2-1
d_gene: TRBD2
v_gene: TRBV19
abundance: many
CDR3nt: TGTGCCAGTAGTATAGGGTGGGCGGGAGAAGTTGATGAGCAGTTCTTC
CDR3aa: CASSIGWAGEVDEQFF

j_gene: TRBJ2-7
d_gene: -
v_gene: TRBV6-2/TRBV6-3
abundance: many
CDR3nt: TGTGCCAGCAGTTACTCCAGGGGGGACTCCTACGAGCAGTACTTC
CDR3aa: CASSYSRGDSYEQYF

j_gene: TRBJ2-2
d_gene: -
v_gene: TRBV7-9
abundance: few
CDR3nt: TGTGCCAGCAGCTTCGTCGACGGGGAGCTGTTTTTT
CDR3aa: CASSFVDGELFF

j_gene: TRBJ2-6
d_gene: -
v_gene: TRBV10-2
abundance: many
CDR3nt: TGCGCCAGCAGTGAGTCTGGACAGTGGGTCCTGACTTTC
CDR3aa: CASSESGQWVLTF

j_gene: TRBJ2-3
d_gene: -
v_gene: TRBV14
abundance: many
CDR3nt: TGTGCCAGCAGCCAACGTTCCGGGATTGGCACAGATACGCAGTATTTT
CDR3aa: CASSQRSGIGTDTQYF

j_gene: TRBJ1-1
d_gene: -
v_gene: TRBV20-1
abundance: many
CDR3nt: TGCAGTGCTGACCGGGGCCCGAAGGGCACTGAAGCTTTCTTT
CDR3aa: CSADRGPKGTEAFF

j_gene: TRBJ2-5
d_gene: TRBD2
v_gene: TRBV7-8
abundance: -
CDR3nt: TGTGCCAGCAGATGGACTAGCGGGTGGGGGGAGACCCAGTACTTC
CDR3aa: CASRWTSGWGETQYF

j_gene: TRBJ2-1
d_gene: -
v_gene: TRBV7-2
abundance: -
CDR3nt: TGCGGCAGCAGCTCGTGGAATGAGCAGTTCTTC
CDR3aa: CGSSSWNEQFF

j_gene: TRBJ2-7
d_gene: TRBD1
v_gene: TRBV7-9
abundance: many
CDR3nt: TGTGCCAGCAGCCCCCCGGGACAGACCTACGAGCAGTACTTC
CDR3aa: CASSPPGQTYEQYF

j_gene: TRBJ1-1
d_gene: TRBD1
v_gene: TRBV6-1
abundance: many
CDR3nt: TGTGCCAGCAGTACCCAGGGACAGGGGGTCGCTGAAGCTTTCTTT
CDR3aa: CASSTQGQGVAEAFF